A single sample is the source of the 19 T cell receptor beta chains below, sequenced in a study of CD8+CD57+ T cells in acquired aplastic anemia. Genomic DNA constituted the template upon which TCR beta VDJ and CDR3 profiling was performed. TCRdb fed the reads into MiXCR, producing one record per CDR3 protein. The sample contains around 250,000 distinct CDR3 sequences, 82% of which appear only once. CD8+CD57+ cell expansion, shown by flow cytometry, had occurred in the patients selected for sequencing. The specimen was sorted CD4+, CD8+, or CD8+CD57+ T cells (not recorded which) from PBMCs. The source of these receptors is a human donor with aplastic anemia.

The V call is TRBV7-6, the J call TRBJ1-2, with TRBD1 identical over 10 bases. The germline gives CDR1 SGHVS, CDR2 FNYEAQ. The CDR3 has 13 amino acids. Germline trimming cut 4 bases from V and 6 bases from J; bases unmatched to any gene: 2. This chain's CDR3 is CASSSTGGNGYTF. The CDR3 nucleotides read TGTGCCAGCAGCTCGACAGGGGGCAATGGCTACACCTTC.

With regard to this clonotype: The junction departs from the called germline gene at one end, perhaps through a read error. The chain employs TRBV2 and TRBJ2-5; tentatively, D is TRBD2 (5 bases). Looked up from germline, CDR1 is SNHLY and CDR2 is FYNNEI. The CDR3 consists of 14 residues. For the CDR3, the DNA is TGTGCCAGCGTAAAGGGCACGGAGTGGACTGAAGAGTTCTTT. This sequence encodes CASVKGTEWTEEFF.

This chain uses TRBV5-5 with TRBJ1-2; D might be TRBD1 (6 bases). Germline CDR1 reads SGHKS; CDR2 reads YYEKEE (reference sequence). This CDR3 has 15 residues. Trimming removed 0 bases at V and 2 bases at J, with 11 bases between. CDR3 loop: CASSLERGVNYGYTF. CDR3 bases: TGTGCCAGCAGCTTGGAGAGGGGGGTAAACTATGGCTACACCTTC.

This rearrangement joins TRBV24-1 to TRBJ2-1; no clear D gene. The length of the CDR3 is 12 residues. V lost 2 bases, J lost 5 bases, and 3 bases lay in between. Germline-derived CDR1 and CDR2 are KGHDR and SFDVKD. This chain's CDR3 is CATSDSNNEQFF. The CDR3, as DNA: TGTGCCACCAGTGATTCAAACAATGAGCAGTTCTTC.

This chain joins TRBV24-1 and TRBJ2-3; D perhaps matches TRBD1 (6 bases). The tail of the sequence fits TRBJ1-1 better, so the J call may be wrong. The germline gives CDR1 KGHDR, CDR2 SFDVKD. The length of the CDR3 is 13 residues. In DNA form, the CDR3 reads TGTGCCAGCAGACACAGGGAAGGCACTACGGCTTTCTTT. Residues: CASRHREGTTAFF.

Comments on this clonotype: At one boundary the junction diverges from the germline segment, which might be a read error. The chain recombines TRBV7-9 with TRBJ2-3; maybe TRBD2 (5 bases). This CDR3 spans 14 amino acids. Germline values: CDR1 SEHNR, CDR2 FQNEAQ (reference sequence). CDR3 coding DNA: TGTGCCAGCAGCTTAGCGGGAGCTCCCGGCAGTTATTCTTTT. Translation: CASSLAGAPGSYSF.

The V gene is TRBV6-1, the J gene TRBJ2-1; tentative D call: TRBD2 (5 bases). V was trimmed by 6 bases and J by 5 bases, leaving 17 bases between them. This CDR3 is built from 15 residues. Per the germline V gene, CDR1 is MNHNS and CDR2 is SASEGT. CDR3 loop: CASRPQVGDHNEQFF. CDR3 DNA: TGTGCCAGCAGACCCCAGGTCGGGGATCACAATGAGCAGTTCTTC.

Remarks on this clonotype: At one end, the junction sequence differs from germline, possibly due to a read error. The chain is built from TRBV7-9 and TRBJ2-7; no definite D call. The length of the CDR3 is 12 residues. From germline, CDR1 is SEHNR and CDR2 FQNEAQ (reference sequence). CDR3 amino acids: CAGSLAFYAQYF. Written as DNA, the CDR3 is TGTGCCGGCAGCTTGGCCTTCTACGCGCAGTACTTC.

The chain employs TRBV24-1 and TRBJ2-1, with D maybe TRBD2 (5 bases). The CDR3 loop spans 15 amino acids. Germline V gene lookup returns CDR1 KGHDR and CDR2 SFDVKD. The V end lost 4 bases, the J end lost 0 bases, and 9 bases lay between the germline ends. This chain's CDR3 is CATSERVGSYNEQFF. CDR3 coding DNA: TGTGCCACCAGTGAGAGGGTCGGCTCCTACAATGAGCAGTTCTTC.

The CDR3 DNA reads as TGCAGTGCTAGAGACAGAGACAAGGGACATCAGCCCCAGCATTTT. Translation gives CSARDRDKGHQPQHF. The rearrangement joins TRBV20-1 to TRBJ1-5; possibly TRBD1 for D (5 bases). The CDR3 totals 15 residues. CDR1 is DFQATT, CDR2 SNEGSKA, per germline (reference sequence). The germline V and J ends were trimmed by 0 bases and 5 bases, with 14 bases remaining between them.

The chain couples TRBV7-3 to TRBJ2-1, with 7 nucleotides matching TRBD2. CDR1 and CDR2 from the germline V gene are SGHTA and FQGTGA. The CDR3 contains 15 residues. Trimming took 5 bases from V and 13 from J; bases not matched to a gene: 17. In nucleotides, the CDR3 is TGTGCCAGCAGCCCAGCGGGGACTTGGGGAGATGCCCAGTTCTTC. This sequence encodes CASSPAGTWGDAQFF. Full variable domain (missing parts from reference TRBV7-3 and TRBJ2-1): GAGVSQTPSNKVTEKGKYVELRCDPISGHTALYWYRQSLGQGPEFLIYFQGTGAADDSGLPNDRFFAVRPEGSVSTLKIQRTERGDSAVYLCASSPAGTWGDAQFFGPGTRLTVL.

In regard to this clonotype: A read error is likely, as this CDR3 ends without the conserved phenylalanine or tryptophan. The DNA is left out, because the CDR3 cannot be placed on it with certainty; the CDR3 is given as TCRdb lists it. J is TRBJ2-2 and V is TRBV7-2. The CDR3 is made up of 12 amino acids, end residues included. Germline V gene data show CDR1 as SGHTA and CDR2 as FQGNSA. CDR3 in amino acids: CASSLGRAALVL.

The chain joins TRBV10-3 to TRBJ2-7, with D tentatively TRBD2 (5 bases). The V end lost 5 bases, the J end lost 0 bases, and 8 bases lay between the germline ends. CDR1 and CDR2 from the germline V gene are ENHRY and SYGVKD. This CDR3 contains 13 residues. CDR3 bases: TGTGCCATCAGTAGACTAAGCTCCTACGAGCAGTACTTC. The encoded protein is CAISRLSSYEQYF.

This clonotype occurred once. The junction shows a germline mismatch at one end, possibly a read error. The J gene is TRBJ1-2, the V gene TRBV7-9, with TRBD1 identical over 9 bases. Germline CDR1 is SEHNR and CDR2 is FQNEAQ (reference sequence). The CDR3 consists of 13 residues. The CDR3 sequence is CASSAGTGYGNTF. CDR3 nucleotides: TGTGCCAGCAGCGCGGGGACAGGGTATGGCAACACCTTC.

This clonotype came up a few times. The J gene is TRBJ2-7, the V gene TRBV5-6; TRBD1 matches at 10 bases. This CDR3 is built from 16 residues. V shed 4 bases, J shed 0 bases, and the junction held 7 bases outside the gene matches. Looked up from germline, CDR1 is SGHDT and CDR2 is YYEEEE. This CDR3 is CASSATGQGCSYEQYV. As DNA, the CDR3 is TGTGCCAGCAGCGCGACGGGACAGGGGTGCTCCTACGAGCAGTACGTC.

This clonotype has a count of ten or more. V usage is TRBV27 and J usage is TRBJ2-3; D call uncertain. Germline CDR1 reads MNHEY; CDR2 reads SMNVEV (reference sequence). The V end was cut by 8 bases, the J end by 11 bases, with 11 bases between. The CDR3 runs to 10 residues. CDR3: CASGGVQQYF. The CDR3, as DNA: TGTGCCAGCGGTGGAGTTCAGCAGTATTTT.

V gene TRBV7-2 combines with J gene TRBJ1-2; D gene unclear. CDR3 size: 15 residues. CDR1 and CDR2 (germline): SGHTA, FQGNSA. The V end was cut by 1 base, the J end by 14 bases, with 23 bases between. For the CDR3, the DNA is TGTGCCAGCAGCTTAGGTGGAGGGTCAAATACTCAGTATACCTTC. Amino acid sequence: CASSLGGGSNTQYTF.

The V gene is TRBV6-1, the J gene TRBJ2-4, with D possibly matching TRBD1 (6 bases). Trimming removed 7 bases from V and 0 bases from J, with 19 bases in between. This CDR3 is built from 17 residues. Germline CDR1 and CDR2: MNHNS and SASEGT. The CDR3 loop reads CASKLVGTTLAKNIQYF. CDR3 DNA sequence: TGTGCCAGCAAGTTAGTGGGGACAACCTTAGCCAAAAACATTCAGTACTTC.

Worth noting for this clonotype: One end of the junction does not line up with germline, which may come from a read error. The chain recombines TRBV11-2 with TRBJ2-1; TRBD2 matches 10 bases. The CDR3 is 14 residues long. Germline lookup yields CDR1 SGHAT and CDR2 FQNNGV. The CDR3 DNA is TGTACCAGCAGCGGGGGGGGAGCCGTTGGTGAGCAGTTCTTC. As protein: CTSSGGGAVGEQFF.